This TCR beta chain was captured by sequencing in a study of vaccination and CD4 T cells after COVID-19. Study-wide context: In culture, cells were exposed to overlapping spike peptides from SARS-CoV-2, HCoV-NL63, HCoV-OC43 and HCoV-229E.

Treatment described: roughly 10-day PBMC culture with coronavirus spike peptide pools or control peptides (ViraFEST assay). This clonotype was observed a handful of times. Its antigen is unidentified. An Oncomine TCR Beta short-read assay was used to sequence the DNA from cultured CD4+ T cells. TCRdb used MiXCR to reprocess the PCR reads, holding one entry per CDR3 protein. Among more than 12,000 distinct CDR3 sequences listed, about 48% were seen once. The V gene's germline CDR1 is MDHEN and CDR2 SYDVKM. CDR3 length: 13 residues. The V gene lost 8 bases and the J gene lost 3 bases, with 11 bases spanning the gap.

The starting material was CD4+ T cells from blood, cultured in vitro, obtained before SARS-CoV-2 vaccination. This TCR derives from a human donor who had recovered from COVID-19. This chain uses TRBV28 with TRBJ1-5; maybe TRBD1 (5 bases). The CDR3 DNA follows: TGTGCCAGCGGAAGACAGCCCAATCAGCCCCAGCATTTT. It yields the protein CASGRQPNQPQHF.